This entry features one T cell receptor (beta chain) sequence. This clonotype was seen a handful of times. No cognate antigen has been identified for it. Base qualities were left out, and no much larger clone turns up one base away. The CDR3 goes from the cysteine to the phenylalanine over 14 residues. Here the CDR3 DNA is all that survives: 42 bases in frame from base 1. The trim is 5 bases for V and 4 bases for J, with a gap of 13 bases between the germline ends. CDR1 is given as SEHNR and CDR2 as FQNEAQ, both from the germline V gene (reference sequence). The data were obtained in a study of identical twins (dated by TCRdb to the mid-2010s). Broadly, across the study: TCR alpha and beta repertoires from monozygotic twins, unrelated adults of various ages and cord blood were deep-sequenced to test whether fetal clonotypes persist. Replicate twin experiments were performed at different times using different library preparation protocols to rule out contamination.

The investigation overall reported the following: Compared with coincidental sharing between unrelated individuals, out-of-frame TCR alpha sequences shared between twins had an excess of sequences with low generation probability. Invariant T cells such as MAIT and iNKT could partly confound zero-insertion analyses, although diverse VJ usage argued against such confounding for most clonotypes. Out-of-frame TCR alpha sharing in monozygotic twins was systematically underestimated by recombination models, whereas sharing between unrelated individuals was in agreement with the recombination models. Fewer insertions were carried by abundant cord blood beta clonotypes, a similar but weaker trend appeared in young adult naive repertoires, and no such trend appeared in memory repertoires. Excess twin sharing in beta out-of-frame sequences was weaker because fewer shared sequences lowered the signal-to-noise ratio. Because the same donors could not be followed over many years, the conclusions depended on cross-sectional statistical analysis.

All donors were healthy Caucasians. The twin cohort consisted of three pairs of female monozygotic twins, all aged roughly 18 to 30 years. The RNA used for TCR libraries was isolated from peripheral blood mononuclear cells. Library method: 5' RACE. The instrument given in TCRdb is Illumina HiSeq 2000. Template switching introduced a universal primer binding site; the final cDNA contained a unique molecular identifier, enabling accurate counting of TCR cDNA molecules. First-strand cDNA for TCR alpha and beta chains was synthesized from specific primers in the conserved constant-segment region. Each cDNA library was double barcoded, with a SMART-Mk sample barcode plus Illumina barcodes, to control for contamination. Two successive PCR steps introduced TruSeq adapter sequences along with Illumina sample barcodes. Sequencing of the TCR alpha and beta cDNA libraries was done on the Illumina HiSeq platform using custom primers. In the original analysis: Unique molecular identifiers were extracted from raw reads with MiGEC, and CDR3 positions were determined with MiXCR. Recombination models were inferred per individual with the repgenHMM and IGoR tools using an EM algorithm. The tcR package in R was used for shared clonotype analysis, with sharing normalized by the product of cloneset sizes. To study raw recombination free of thymic and clonal selection effects, out-of-frame nonproductive sequences were analyzed. The public reads were reprocessed in TCRdb via fastp at Q25 and MiXCR, keeping in-frame beta chains. Each CDR3 protein appears once, grouped with its most common genes and DNA. It is TCRdb's table, rather than the study itself, that gives the V and J calls and clone size. This sample comprises 450,000 to 650,000 distinct CDR3 sequences, around a tenth of them detected only once. The ten largest clones represent roughly 3% of the sample.

These data were also reused for a study on yellow fever vaccine responses in identical twins. As that second paper reports: The T cell response to vaccination in identical twins was reported by the authors to appear partly convergent and partly personalized. In identical twins, the study followed T cell clones that responded to the vaccine with precision.

This TCR derives from a woman younger than 35 in good health. The rearranged chain carries TRBV7-9 and TRBJ2-3; tentative D gene TRBD1, with 6 bases matching. Sequencing input: PBMCs. CDR3 region: CASSINRAPDTQYF. The DNA sequence is given as TGTGCCAGCAGCATTAACAGGGCCCCAGATACGCAGTATTTT.